This T cell receptor (beta chain) was found in a study of human T cells and chemical hapten exposure. Time point described: patch test 1, 2 weeks after DPC sensitization. As to treatment: therapeutic diphenylcyclopropenone sensitization with weekly scalp DPC. Alopecia patients between 18 and 70 years old and suitable for DPC were used as donors. The V gene lost 3 bases and the J gene lost 5 bases, with 16 bases spanning the gap. This CDR3 contains 16 residues. Per the germline V gene, CDR1 is KGHSH and CDR2 is LQKENI. This clonotype was seen only a few times. Antigen specificity is unknown. MiXCR, run by TCRdb on the RACE reads, gives a single entry per CDR3 protein. The data show roughly 98,000 distinct CDR3 sequences, 9.5% to 15% seen once. Study-level points and caveats: Expanded TCRs were compared with controls, and the expanded TCRs formed significantly more large CDR3 similarity clusters.

The sequenced sample was whole blood, obtained in connection with sensitization to the hapten diphenylcyclopropenone (DPC). The chain combines TRBV18 with TRBJ1-4, with D possibly matching TRBD1 (5 bases). This TCR was recovered from a woman aged 40-49 years with alopecia areata. Some clones in this sample may be carry-over from other donors' samples. This chain's CDR3 is CASSPLTTVGNEKLFF. The CDR3 nucleotides read TGTGCCAGCTCACCTCTTACGACAGTCGGAAATGAAAAACTGTTTTTT.